This record covers a single T cell receptor (beta chain). Per the germline V gene, CDR1 is SGHVS and CDR2 is FNYEAQ. The CDR3 length is 18 residues. V gave up 1 base and J gave up 6 bases; unmatched junction bases: 9. Assignments of participants to cohorts depended upon their own reported clinical history. The sample is drawn from a study of blood T cell repertoires in COVID-19. Profiled with immunoSEQ multiplex PCR; TCRdb holds only in-frame clones, not every one. This table holds about 270,000 clones, about 82% found once. The clonotype was recovered from a woman between 50 and 59 years old with acute COVID-19. The chain employs TRBV7-6 and TRBJ2-2; 12 bases align to TRBD1. Sequencing was carried out using PBMCs or T cells enriched from blood (not recorded which). CDR3 DNA: TGTGCCAGCAGCTTAGGGAGGCCGGGACAGGGGGCGGCCGGGGAGCTGTTTTTT. It translates to CASSLGRPGQGAAGELFF.